The T cell receptor (beta chain) described here comes from a study of T cells in women clearing cervical HPV infection. Profiling relied on immunoSEQ multiplex PCR, and the TCRdb table lists in-frame clones only, not all of them. The sample table includes about 36,000 clones. Study observations and caveats: TRBV6-7 abundance was lower in cases than controls (around 0.1% versus 0.15%).

To note about this clone: Antigen specificity is unknown. The read comes to an end 3 residues before the CDR3 does, leaving the germline J gene to fill in the end.

Trimming pared 8 bases from V and 4 bases from J, leaving 14 bases between. Germline CDR1 reads SGHTA; CDR2 reads FQGNSA. The CDR3 sequence is 13 residues long. This TCR derives from a woman between 18 and 75 years old with a cervical HPV16 infection that either progressed to CIN3+ or cleared (not recorded which). The V call is TRBV7-2, the J call TRBJ1-2, with D hard to call. Sample: blood buffy coat. The CDR3 reads CASAYGGPYGYTF. CDR3 DNA (partial): TGTGCCAGCGCCTATGGAGGGCCCTATGGC. Full variable domain (outside the CDR3, taken from reference TRBV7-2 and TRBJ1-2): GAGVSQSPSNKVTEKGKDVELRCDPISGHTALYWYRQSLGQGLEFLIYFQGNSAPDKSGLPSDRFSAERTGGSVSTLTIQRTQQEDSAVYLCASAYGGPYGYTFGSGTRLTVV.